The present TCR beta chain was sequenced within a study of OX40 agonist ivuxolimab in advanced cancers. Study summary: Three individuals attained partial responses, comprising one hepatocellular carcinoma case and two cutaneous melanoma cases.

As concerns this clone: Its antigen is still unknown.

The study, taken as a whole, reports: The authors also found low normalized T-cell clonal expansion in some nonresponders.

Trimming shortened V by 4 bases and J by 4 bases, and 16 bases separated the two germline ends. There are 15 residues in the CDR3. Germline V gene lookup returns CDR1 SNHLY and CDR2 FYNNEI. Profiling relied on immunoSEQ multiplex PCR, and the TCRdb table lists in-frame clones only, not all of them. The data show around 45,000 clones, roughly 86% seen once. This chain links TRBV2 with TRBJ1-1; TRBD1 is a possible D gene (6 bases). The input for sequencing was CD4+ or CD8+ T cells sorted from blood, taken in a trial of the OX40 agonist ivuxolimab. The receptor was derived from an adult with an advanced solid tumor such as melanoma, head and neck, liver or kidney cancer. CDR3 DNA: TGTGCCAGCAGTGGAACAGGGACGGTGAGCACTGAAGCTTTCTTT. Its translation is CASSGTGTVSTEAFF.